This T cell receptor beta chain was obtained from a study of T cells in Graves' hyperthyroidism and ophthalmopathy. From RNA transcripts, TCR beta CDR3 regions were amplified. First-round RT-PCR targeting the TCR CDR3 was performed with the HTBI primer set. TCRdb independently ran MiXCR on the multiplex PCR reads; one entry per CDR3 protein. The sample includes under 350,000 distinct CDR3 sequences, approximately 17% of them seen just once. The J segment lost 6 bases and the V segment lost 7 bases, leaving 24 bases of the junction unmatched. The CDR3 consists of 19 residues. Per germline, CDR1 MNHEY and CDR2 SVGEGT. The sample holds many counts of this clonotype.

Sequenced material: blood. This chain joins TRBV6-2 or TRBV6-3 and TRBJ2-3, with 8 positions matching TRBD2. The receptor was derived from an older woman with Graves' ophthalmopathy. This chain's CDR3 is CASIPAPASGLAPFDTQYF. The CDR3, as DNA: TGTGCCAGCATCCCGGCCCCAGCCTCTGGACTAGCCCCCTTCGATACGCAGTATTTT.